The clone carrying this T cell receptor beta chain was counted many times. The source of the sample is a study of T-cell reconstitution after alpha-beta-depleted transplantation in children. Unique molecular identifiers were used in preparing the TCRbeta library. TCRdb reprocessed the PCR reads via MiXCR and lists one record per CDR3 protein. The sample comprises roughly 400,000 distinct CDR3 sequences, approximately 20% of which are singletons, and 3.5% to 4% rests with the top ten. The CDR3 has 13 amino acids. Trimming took 7 bases from V and 5 from J; bases not matched to a gene: 8. CDR1 is SQVTM, CDR2 ANQGSEA, per germline.

This receptor was obtained from a human donor who donated a stem cell graft to a child with acute myeloid leukemia. This specimen was PBMCs from the stem cell graft donor, taken from the stem cell graft. The chain joins TRBV29-1 to TRBJ2-1; 7 bases match TRBD2. The CDR3 here is CSGAGTNNNEQFF. Here the CDR3 DNA reads TGCAGCGGCGCCGGGACTAACAACAATGAGCAGTTCTTC.